The 4 T cell receptor beta chains below come from one sample, sequenced in a study of PD-L1 blockade in urothelial cancer. Produced via immunoSEQ multiplex PCR; TCRdb's table is partial and in-frame only. Of roughly 120,000 clones detected, roughly 91% appear once; the ten largest clones hold about 1.5%. Time point specified: peripheral blood 6 weeks after treatment start. This specimen was PBMCs, taken around atezolizumab (anti-PD-L1) treatment. Receptors were obtained from a man in his sixties with urothelial cancer.

The V call is TRBV5-1, the J call TRBJ2-5, with 14 nucleotides matching TRBD2. The CDR3 extends over 17 amino acids. CDR1 SGHRS and CDR2 YFSETQ come from the germline V gene. J gave up 5 bases and V 6 bases, and 12 bases lay outside the gene matches. The DNA for the CDR3 is TGCGCCAGCACCTTCCGACTAGCGGGGGGGAGCGGTGAGACCCAGTACTTC. It specifies CASTFRLAGGSGETQYF.

This rearrangement joins TRBV2 to TRBJ2-7; D is perhaps TRBD1 (5 bases). V was pared by 3 bases and J by 1 base, with 13 bases between. The CDR3 extends over 15 amino acids. Germline V gene data show CDR1 as SNHLY and CDR2 as FYNNEI. CDR3 bases: TGTGCCAGCAGTGATTGGCAGGGCCCTTCCTACGAGCAGTACTTC. This gives the protein CASSDWQGPSYEQYF.

The V and J genes are TRBV28 and TRBJ2-1; no reliable D call. V was clipped by 3 bases and J by 8 bases, with 5 bases between them. Germline values: CDR1 MDHEN, CDR2 SYDVKM. The CDR3 sequence is 11 residues long. The CDR3 DNA sequence: TGTGCCAGCAGTTTGGCCTATGAGCAGTTCTTC. Translating gives CASSLAYEQFF.

J is TRBJ1-1 and V is TRBV7-9; a possible D gene is TRBD1 (5 bases). The V end lost 1 base, the J end lost 6 bases, and 15 bases lay between the germline ends. The V gene's germline CDR1 is SEHNR and CDR2 FQNEAQ (reference sequence). The CDR3 sequence is 15 residues long. The DNA of the CDR3 is TGTGCCAGCAGCTTAGGCTCCGGGGGGTGGGCTGAAGCTTTCTTT. Translated, it gives CASSLGSGGWAEAFF.